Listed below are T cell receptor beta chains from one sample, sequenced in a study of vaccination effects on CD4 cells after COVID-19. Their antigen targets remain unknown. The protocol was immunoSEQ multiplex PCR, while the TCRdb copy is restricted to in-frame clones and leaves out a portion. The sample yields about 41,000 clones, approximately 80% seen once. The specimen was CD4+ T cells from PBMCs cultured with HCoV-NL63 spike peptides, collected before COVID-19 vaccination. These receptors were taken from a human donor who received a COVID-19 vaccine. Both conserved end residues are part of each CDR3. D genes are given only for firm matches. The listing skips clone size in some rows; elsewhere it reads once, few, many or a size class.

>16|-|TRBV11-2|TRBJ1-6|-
TGTGCCAGCAGCCTACGCCTGACGGGGGATAATTCACCCCTCCACTTT
CASSLRLTGDNSPLHF
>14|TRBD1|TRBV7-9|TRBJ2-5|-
TGTGCCAGCAGCCTAGGGACAGGCCAAGAGACCCAGTACTTC
CASSLGTGQETQYF
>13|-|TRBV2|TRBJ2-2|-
TGTGCCAGCAGTTTTCAGGGCACCGGGGAGCTGTTTTTT
CASSFQGTGELFF
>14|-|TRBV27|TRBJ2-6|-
TGTGCCAGCAGATCTCCCTCTGGGGCCAACGTCCTGACTTTC
CASRSPSGANVLTF
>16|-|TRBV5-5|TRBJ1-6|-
TGTGCCAGCAGCTTGGAGAGAAGCTCCTATAATTCACCCCTCCACTTT
CASSLERSSYNSPLHF
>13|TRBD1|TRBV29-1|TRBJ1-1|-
TGCAGCGTTGTCCCAGGGGGTTTGTCTGAAGCTTTCTTT
CSVVPGGLSEAFF
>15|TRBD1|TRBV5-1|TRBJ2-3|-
TGCGCCAGCAGCAGAGGGACAGGGGGCACAGATACGCAGTATTTT
CASSRGTGGTDTQYF
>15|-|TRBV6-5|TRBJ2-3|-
TGTGCCAGCAGCCTCGGCCAGTCTCCAGCAGATACGCAGTATTTT
CASSLGQSPADTQYF
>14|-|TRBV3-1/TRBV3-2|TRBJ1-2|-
TGTGCCAGCAGCCAAGGAAGGACAGTCGGGGGCTACACCTTC
CASSQGRTVGGYTF
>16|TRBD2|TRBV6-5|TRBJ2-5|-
TGTGCCAGCAGTTACTCGCCTAGCGGAGACCAAGAGACCCAGTACTTC
CASSYSPSGDQETQYF
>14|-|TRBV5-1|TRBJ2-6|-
TGCGCCAGCAGCTTCGACTCTGGGGCCAACGTCCTGACTTTC
CASSFDSGANVLTF
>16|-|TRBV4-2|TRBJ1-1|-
TGTGCCAGCAGCCAAGAGACAGGAGCCTTGGACACTGAAGCTTTCTTT
CASSQETGALDTEAFF
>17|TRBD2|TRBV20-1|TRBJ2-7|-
TGCAGTGCTAGTTCCGGGACTAGCGGGAGGGCCGGGTACGAGCAGTACTTC
CSASSGTSGRAGYEQYF
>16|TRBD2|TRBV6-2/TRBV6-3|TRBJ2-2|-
TGTGCCAGCAGCCGGAGCGGGGGGTCGAACACCGGGGAGCTGTTTTTT
CASSRSGGSNTGELFF
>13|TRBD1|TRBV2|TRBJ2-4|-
TGTGCCAGCAACCGGGACAGCAAAAACATTCAGTACTTC
CASNRDSKNIQYF
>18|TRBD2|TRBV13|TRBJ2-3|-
TGTGCCAGCAGCTTTCGGACTAGCGGGGGGCCAAGCACAGATACGCAGTATTTT
CASSFRTSGGPSTDTQYF
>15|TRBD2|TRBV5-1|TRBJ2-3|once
TGCGCCAGCAGCCTATTAGCGGGAAGCACAGATACGCAGTATTTT
CASSLLAGSTDTQYF
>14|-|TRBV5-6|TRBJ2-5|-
TGTGCCAGCAGCTTCCTACAGATGCAAGAGACCCAGTACTTC
CASSFLQMQETQYF
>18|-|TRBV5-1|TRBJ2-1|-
TGCGCCAGCAGCTTGGGGCTGGTCAGGTTCGAACTCTACAATGAGCAGTTCTTC
CASSLGLVRFELYNEQFF